This T cell receptor (beta chain) was identified during a study of Ad26.COV2.S vaccination and SARS-CoV-2 variants. At the level of the study: The donor was enrolled in the Ad26.COV2.S arm of the COV1001 trial. Ad26.COV2.S shots went into the muscle once or twice, 56 days apart.

With regard to this clone: Its antigen remains unknown.

Treatment noted: about 20 received Ad26.COV2.S at low or high dose, single or two shots; about 5 received placebo; per-sample allocation not given. Sampling was done on day 63 after the first vaccine or placebo injection. The study used a vaccine consisting of an Ad26 vector that expressed Wuhan-strain SARS-CoV-2 spike. The V gene lost 7 bases and the J gene lost 9 bases, with 13 bases spanning the gap. The CDR3 covers 12 residues. Germline CDR1 SGHVS, CDR2 FNYEAQ. The repertoire was sequenced with immunoSEQ multiplex PCR; TCRdb's copy has only in-frame clones and lacks some. The sample records about 480,000 clones, about 83% being singletons. Study conclusions and caveats: Following vaccination, spike-specific CD8+ and CD4+ T cell responses reportedly exhibited substantial breadth.

The sample here was peripheral blood, taken in a trial of Ad26.COV2.S vaccine versus placebo. The chain carries TRBV7-6 and TRBJ1-3; no reliable D call. This clonotype originated in a person between 18 and 60 years old who received the Ad26.COV2.S COVID-19 vaccine or a placebo. The chain's CDR3 is CASTLEGRTIYF. DNA for the CDR3: TGTGCCAGCACCCTTGAAGGCCGCACCATATATTTT.